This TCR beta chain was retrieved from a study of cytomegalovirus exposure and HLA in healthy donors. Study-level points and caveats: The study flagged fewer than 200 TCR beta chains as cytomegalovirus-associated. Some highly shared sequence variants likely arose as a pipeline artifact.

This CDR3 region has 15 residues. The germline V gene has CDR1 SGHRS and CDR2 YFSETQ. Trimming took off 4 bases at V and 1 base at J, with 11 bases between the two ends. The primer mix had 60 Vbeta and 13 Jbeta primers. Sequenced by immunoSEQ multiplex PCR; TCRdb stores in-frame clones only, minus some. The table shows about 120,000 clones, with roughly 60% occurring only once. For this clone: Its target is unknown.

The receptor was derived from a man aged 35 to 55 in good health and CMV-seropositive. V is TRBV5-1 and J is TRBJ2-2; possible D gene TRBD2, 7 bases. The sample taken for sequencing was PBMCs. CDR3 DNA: TGCGCCAGCAGCCCGAGGGGGGGGAACACCGGGGAGCTGTTTTTT. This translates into CASSPRGGNTGELFF. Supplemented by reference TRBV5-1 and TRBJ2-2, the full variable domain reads KAGVTQTPRYLIKTRGQQVTLSCSPISGHRSVSWYQQTPGQGLQFLFEYFSETQRNKGNFPGRFSGRQFSNSRSEMNVSTLELGDSALYLCASSPRGGNTGELFFGEGSRLTVL.